Following are 9 T cell receptor beta chains from one sample sequenced in a study of CD8+CD57+ T cells in acquired aplastic anemia. The template used for profiling TCR beta VDJ and CDR3 was genomic DNA. Via MiXCR, TCRdb re-called the reads, giving one row per CDR3 protein. This table has around 500,000 distinct CDR3 sequences, around 32% appearing once. Patients chosen for sequencing had CD8+CD57+ cells that had expanded, as shown by flow cytometry. Material: sorted CD4+, CD8+, or CD8+CD57+ T cells (not recorded which) from PBMCs. The receptor set was obtained from a human donor with aplastic anemia.

The genes are TRBV6-1 and TRBJ1-2; TRBD1 is a possible D gene (5 bases). Trimming removed 8 bases at V and 5 bases at J, with 21 bases between. This CDR3 contains 15 residues. CDR1 is MNHNS, CDR2 SASEGT, per germline. CDR3 DNA: TGTGCCAGCGGGTCCCGTTCGGGACTTATATATGGCTACACCTTC. This gives the protein CASGSRSGLIYGYTF.

The V gene is TRBV2, the J gene TRBJ1-1, with 11 nucleotides matching TRBD1. V shed 6 bases, J shed 8 bases, and the junction held 8 bases outside the gene matches. The CDR3 length is 14 residues. Germline-derived CDR1 and CDR2 are SNHLY and FYNNEI. The CDR3 region is CASSFHRDRGEAFF. The DNA for the CDR3 is TGTGCCAGCAGCTTCCACCGGGACAGGGGGGAAGCTTTCTTT.

The sample holds many counts of this clonotype. The rearrangement uses TRBV7-2 and TRBJ1-2; D unresolved. Germline lookup yields CDR1 SGHTA and CDR2 FQGNSA. V dropped 5 bases and J dropped 3 bases, with 13 bases sitting between them. The CDR3 length is 14 residues. CDR3 sequence (DNA): TGTGCCAGCAGCCCCGGGGAGAAATACTATGGCTACACCTTC. Encoded protein: CASSPGEKYYGYTF. Together with reference TRBV7-2 and TRBJ1-2, the CDR3 gives the full variable domain: GAGVSQSPSNKVTEKGKDVELRCDPISGHTALYWYRQSLGQGLEFLIYFQGNSAPDKSGLPSDRFSAERTGGSVSTLTIQRTQQEDSAVYLCASSPGEKYYGYTFGSGTRLTVV.

This clonotype was counted many times. V is TRBV7-3 and J is TRBJ2-1, with D tentatively TRBD1 (5 bases). V lost 1 base and J 3 bases, leaving 7 bases between the germline ends. Germline V lookup: CDR1 SGHTA, CDR2 FQGTGA. The CDR3 loop spans 14 amino acids. CDR3 coding DNA: TGTGCCAGCAGCTTAAGGCAGGGCTACAATGAGCAGTTCTTC. As protein: CASSLRQGYNEQFF.

This clonotype showed up many times. The V gene is TRBV9, the J gene TRBJ1-2; D remains unclear. This CDR3 has 12 amino acids. Trimming cost V 4 bases and J 5 bases, with 9 bases left between them. The germline CDR1 and CDR2 sequences are SGDLS and YYNGEE. The DNA for the CDR3 is TGTGCCAGCAGCCAAGGGTTTTATGGCTACACCTTC. Protein sequence: CASSQGFYGYTF.

There are many counts of this clonotype. The chain carries TRBV19 and TRBJ1-2; no reliable D call. Germline assignment: CDR1 LNHDA and CDR2 SQIVND (reference sequence). V lost 5 bases and J lost 7, with 20 bases in between. There are 15 residues in the CDR3. The chain's CDR3 is CASSPGTDPSGGYTF. As DNA, the CDR3 is TGTGCCAGTAGTCCTGGAACGGACCCATCGGGTGGCTACACCTTC.

The V call is TRBV6-5, the J call TRBJ2-7; D gene unclear. This CDR3 contains 13 residues. V gave up 2 bases and J gave up 1 base, with 6 bases separating them. The germline gives CDR1 MNHEY, CDR2 SVGAGI. CDR3: CASSYDESYEQYF. The CDR3 nucleotides read TGTGCCAGCAGTTACGACGAGTCCTACGAGCAGTACTTC.

In its sample, this clonotype was seen many times. The chain joins TRBV10-3 to TRBJ1-5; 7 positions agree with TRBD1. Germline V gives CDR1 ENHRY, CDR2 SYGVKD. The CDR3 is 15 residues long. The trim removed 5 bases at V and 5 bases at J, leaving 9 bases unmatched. The CDR3 DNA reads as TGTGCCATCAGTTTAAATAAGGGGGCCGATCAGCCCCAGCATTTT. Residues: CAISLNKGADQPQHF.

This sequence joins TRBV10-3 and TRBJ2-7; D is perhaps TRBD1 (5 bases). This CDR3 is built from 13 residues. Trimming shortened V by 2 bases and J by 3 bases, and 8 bases separated the two germline ends. Germline V gives CDR1 ENHRY, CDR2 SYGVKD. The CDR3 nucleotides are TGTGCCATCAGTGAGGGACAAGGCTACGAGCAGTACTTC. It translates to CAISEGQGYEQYF.